The subject of this entry is one TCR beta chain. The data belong to a study of blood T cell repertoires in COVID-19. Study-level information: Sites in the United States, Italy and Spain provided acute and convalescent COVID-19 samples.

Authors' methods: Reference gene primer amplification in the assay estimated nucleated cell counts. TCRdb's table, derived via immunoSEQ multiplex PCR, lists solely in-frame clones and lacks some. Clone size and the V and J calls come from that table; the DNA yielded D and trimming. The table has over 30,000 clones, 80% to 90% seen once. The CDR3 covers 16 residues. Germline CDR1 SGHVS, CDR2 FQNEAQ. V was clipped by 5 bases and J by 6 bases; unmatched bases: 13. The chain carries TRBV7-8 and TRBJ1-1; 9 bases fit TRBD1. The clonotype comes from a woman between 65 and 79 years old with active COVID-19. The sample comprised peripheral blood. CDR3 residues: CASSPFYRDRAPEAFF. The CDR3 DNA reads as TGTGCCAGCAGCCCCTTTTATAGGGACAGGGCTCCTGAAGCTTTCTTT.